This TCR beta chain was identified in a study of T cell repertoires in cytomegalovirus infection (dated by TCRdb to the late 2010s). A note on the overall study: Recently identified HLA-C-restricted CMV epitopes, whose presentation resists viral immunomodulation, were targeted by peptide stimulations together with well-studied HLA-B-restricted epitopes. The HLA type of each donor mattered for the analysis, because public TCR beta signatures pointed to carriage of CMV infection along with the matching HLA type. On the study overall, not on this receptor specifically: The ex vivo response was dominated by HLA-C-restricted CMV-specific TCR beta clonotypes, which also provided the single most frequent clonotype in two of eight donors. In both this cohort and an independent roughly 350-donor cohort, the cumulative frequency of public TCR beta family members distinguished carriers of CMV infection plus the relevant HLA type.

In the paper's terms, the treatment or condition label means: in vitro stimulation with specific CMV peptide epitopes to enrich CMV-specific T cells. This clonotype has at least ten counts. The specificity of this receptor is unknown. No base qualities exist here, and no much larger clone lies one base off it. Trimming removed 2 bases from V and 2 bases from J, leaving 13 bases between the germline ends. The CDR3 runs 16 amino acids, cysteine and phenylalanine included. This entry keeps only the CDR3 DNA: 48 bases, framed from base 1. The germline V gene gives CDR1 as SGHTA and CDR2 as FQGNSA. Instrument used: Illumina HiSeq 1500. The public reads were reprocessed in TCRdb via fastp at Q25 and MiXCR, keeping in-frame beta chains. Under each unique CDR3 protein, matching rows form one entry showing the most common genes and DNA. The sample records fewer than 650,000 distinct CDR3 sequences, 40% of which are singletons. The top ten hold 48% of the sample.

The material was cultured PBMCs, obtained from culture after CMV antigen stimulation. The TCR originated in a human donor in good health (CMV status not recorded). Some clones in this sample may be carry-over from other donors' samples. The chain couples TRBV7-2 to TRBJ1-5; possibly the D gene is TRBD1, per 5 matching bases. The CDR3: CASSLFGGAGNQPQHF. The DNA sequence is TGTGCCAGCAGCTTATTCGGCGGGGCAGGCAATCAGCCCCAGCATTTT.